The 6 T cell receptor beta chains presented below share a single source sample, sequenced in a study of blood T cell repertoires in COVID-19. Repertoires were generated with immunoSEQ multiplex PCR, while TCRdb's copy carries only in-frame clones and drops some. In the table there are about 46,000 clones, about 86% of which are singletons. Material for sequencing was peripheral blood. All receptors derive from a man older than 75 with active COVID-19.

The genes are TRBV27 and TRBJ2-5; TRBD2 agrees at 13 bases. CDR3 length: 16 residues. The junction had 3 bases not matched to a gene; V was cut back by 0 bases and J by 5 bases. Germline V gene data show CDR1 as MNHEY and CDR2 as SMNVEV (reference sequence). CDR3 sequence (DNA): TGTGCCAGCAGTTTATCCCTGACTAGCGGGAGGGAGACCCAGTACTTC. This sequence encodes CASSLSLTSGRETQYF.

This chain links TRBV14 with TRBJ2-7; a possible D gene is TRBD2 (6 bases). This CDR3 is built from 14 residues. Looked up from germline, CDR1 is SGHDN and CDR2 is FVKESK. V shed 6 bases and J shed 2 bases, with 14 bases lying between them. The CDR3 nucleotides read TGTGCCAGCAGTCATAGCGGTGGTCCCTACGAGCAGTACTTC. Protein sequence: CASSHSGGPYEQYF.

In regard to this clone: The germline gene is not matched at one end of the junction; a read error may be the cause. This chain links TRBV7-9 with TRBJ1-1, with a weak D call TRBD1 (6 bases). Per germline, CDR1 SEHNR and CDR2 FQNEAQ (reference sequence). This CDR3 has 19 residues. The CDR3 protein is CATSANAGGGNFFETEAFF. For the CDR3, the DNA is TGTGCCACCAGCGCCAACGCTGGGGGGGGCAATTTTTTCGAGACTGAAGCTTTCTTT.

This chain connects TRBV6-5 to TRBJ1-2; possible D gene TRBD1, 6 bases. CDR3 length: 13 residues. The germline V gene encodes CDR1 MNHEY and CDR2 SVGAGI. The V gene lost 10 bases and the J gene lost 4 bases, with 16 bases spanning the gap. CDR3 region: CATQPGTSYGYTF. CDR3 in DNA: TGTGCCACGCAACCCGGGACATCCTATGGCTACACCTTC.

V usage is TRBV11-2 and J usage is TRBJ2-1; TRBD2 matches at 10 bases. The CDR3 has 15 residues. Germline loops: CDR1 SGHAT, CDR2 FQNNGV. Trimming took 3 bases from V and 8 from J; bases not matched to a gene: 7. CDR3 bases: TGTGCCAGCAGCTTTGGAGCTAGCGGGAGCTATGAGCAGTTCTTC. This gives the protein CASSFGASGSYEQFF.

V usage is TRBV27 and J usage is TRBJ1-1; D may be TRBD1 (5 bases). With 5 bases removed from V and 5 bases from J, the gap between germline ends came to 18 bases. This CDR3 has 15 residues. Looked up from germline, CDR1 is MNHEY and CDR2 is SMNVEV (reference sequence). The DNA of the CDR3 is TGTGCCAGCAGTCTAGGTCGGGGGGTGAGGACTGAAGCTTTCTTT. This codes for CASSLGRGVRTEAFF.